This T cell receptor (beta chain) was sequenced during a study of cytomegalovirus exposure and HLA in healthy donors (dated by TCRdb to 2015 to 2018). About the investigation overall: According to a later analysis, the approximately 120 validation repertoires were produced on the same platform as the roughly 720 repertoires of the first cohort. The aim of the study was to test whether cataloging public T cell receptors could identify signatures of past pathogen exposure. In addition to the first cohort of 666 subjects, a separate validation cohort of 120 different subjects was used. High-throughput TCR immunosequencing, statistical association of individual TCRs with disease status, and machine learning were combined to predict cytomegalovirus infection status.

The CDR3 runs 13 residues from the cysteine to the phenylalanine. The sequence is cut down to CDR3 DNA, 39 bases in frame from base 1. The CDR1 and CDR2 encoded by the germline V gene are SGHAT and FQNNGV. V sheds 4 bases and J sheds 8 bases, leaving 12 bases between their ends. The paper's findings and limits, for the study overall: The study listed 164 TCR beta chains as associated with cytomegalovirus. A few of the identified cytomegalovirus-associated TCR beta chains were confirmed in vitro to be specific for cytomegalovirus antigens. According to the authors, the approach could potentially be generalized to other disease states and immunological phenotypes. Across donors, most TCR sequences were observed very rarely, whereas some public TCRs were present in many individuals. Of the cluster scores, approximately 94% were above 0 in a later analysis, which found that TCRs clustered in the first cohort also tended to co-occur in the approximately 120 validation repertoires. The validation cohort had no HLA typing available for a later analysis, so co-occurrence within that cohort was assessed over all 120 or so repertoires. The classifier was reported to diagnose cytomegalovirus status with high specificity and sensitivity in both the original and validation cohorts.

Concerning this clone itself: This clone's antigen is unknown. Base quality data are lacking; no much larger clone is found one base away.

The donors belonged to the validation cohort of about 110 subjects, which was separate from the 666-subject first cohort. The protocol used for the library was the immunoSEQ multiplex PCR assay. The authors' pipeline ran thus. A statistical classification framework was developed to diagnose cytomegalovirus status using the catalog of TCR beta chain sequences. TCRdb holds this immuneACCESS table with in-frame rearrangements only. Some clones are missing; in checked studies, unresolved V genes explain under half, and the rest has no known cause. That table gives V, J and clone size, and the DNA gave D and trimming. Across this sample there are 150,000 to 200,000 clones, with about 90% seen only once. 5% to 7% of the sample is taken by the ten largest.

This clonotype was obtained from a woman aged 25 to 39 in good health and CMV-seronegative. The specimen was PBMCs. Recombination linked TRBV11-2 to TRBJ2-1; TRBD1 is perhaps the D gene, given 6 matching bases. At the DNA level, the sequence is TGTGCCAGCAGCTCGCCAGGGGCGGATGAGCAGTTCTTC. Its coded protein is CASSSPGADEQFF.